This record covers a single T cell receptor beta chain. Its target is unknown. Profiles of TCR beta VDJ and CDR3 were generated from a genomic DNA template. TCRdb used MiXCR to reprocess the reads, holding one entry per CDR3 protein. The table lists about 210,000 distinct CDR3 sequences, approximately 60% of them singletons. This sample stems from a study of CD8+CD57+ T cells in acquired aplastic anemia. Study details: The mean DNA yield obtained from sorted CD4+ and CD8+ cells came to around 3 ug. Healthy-donor CD4+ cells averaged around 10 million reads.

The length of the CDR3 is 14 residues. V was shortened by 8 bases and J by 15 bases, with 26 bases between the two germline ends. The study's findings and limits: Some 31 sequences, all CD8+ CDR3, were shared between patients and controls. Between the patient and control groups, CD8+ Simpson's diversity did not differ significantly.

Input material: sorted CD4+, CD8+, or CD8+CD57+ T cells (not recorded which) from PBMCs. The rearrangement joins TRBV12-3 or TRBV12-4 to TRBJ1-3; no firm D call. This receptor was obtained from a human donor in good health. The CDR3 DNA follows: TGTGCCAGCCTTCCCCAATCAGGAGGTACACCACGATATTTT. Its protein product is CASLPQSGGTPRYF.